A single sample is the source of the 15 T cell receptor beta chains below, sequenced in a study of blood T cell repertoires in COVID-19. Sequencing was performed with immunoSEQ multiplex PCR; in TCRdb, only in-frame clones are kept and a portion is missing. Here the sample spans roughly 35,000 clones, roughly 85% being singletons. The sequencing input was peripheral blood. These receptors all stem from a human donor with acute or convalescent COVID-19. The donor label of this sample is uncertain.

V is TRBV12-3 or TRBV12-4 and J is TRBJ1-1; 7 bases fit TRBD1. V was pared by 6 bases and J by 10 bases, with 11 bases of the junction left unmatched. The CDR3 is 13 amino acids. The CDR3 sequence: CASRRTGEVSAFF. The CDR3 coding sequence is TGTGCCAGCAGACGTACAGGGGAGGTCTCAGCTTTCTTT.

This clone showed up just once. V and J are TRBV10-3 and TRBJ2-2; 8 bases match TRBD2. CDR1 and CDR2 from the germline V gene are ENHRY and SYGVKD. The CDR3 length is 15 residues. V shed 4 bases, J shed 5 bases, and the junction held 6 bases outside the gene matches. The CDR3 sequence: CAISGLPGGTGELFF. As DNA, the CDR3 is TGTGCCATCAGTGGTCTACCGGGGGGGACCGGGGAGCTGTTTTTT.

V gene TRBV28 combines with J gene TRBJ1-2; D unresolved. Germline V lookup: CDR1 MDHEN, CDR2 SYDVKM. The CDR3 contains 14 residues. Trimming pared 6 bases from V and 3 bases from J, leaving 14 bases between. The CDR3 is CASRHPKDYYGYTF. The DNA of the CDR3 is TGTGCCAGCAGACATCCCAAAGACTACTATGGCTACACCTTC.

The rearrangement links TRBV7-2 to TRBJ1-1; D gene uncertain. Germline lookup yields CDR1 SGHTA and CDR2 FQGNSA. The CDR3 covers 14 residues. V lost 5 bases to trimming and J lost 6 bases, with 16 bases between them. CDR3 in DNA: TGTGCCAGCAGCCCGGACCGGGGAGCCTCTGAAGCTTTCTTT. Protein product: CASSPDRGASEAFF.

The V call is TRBV5-1, the J call TRBJ1-2; D gene unclear. CDR1 and CDR2 (germline): SGHRS, YFSETQ. Trimming shortened V by 0 bases and J by 7 bases, and 13 bases separated the two germline ends. CDR3 length: 14 amino acids. The CDR3 protein is CASSLEADFGGYTF. The CDR3 DNA is TGCGCCAGCAGCTTGGAGGCGGACTTTGGTGGCTACACCTTC.

The V gene is TRBV7-2, the J gene TRBJ2-7, with TRBD2 identical over 10 bases. V lost 2 bases, J lost 0 bases, and 7 bases stayed unmatched. The CDR3 contains 17 residues. Germline values: CDR1 SGHTA, CDR2 FQGNSA. The DNA for the CDR3 is TGTGCCAGCAGCTTACTAGCGGGAGACTACAACTCCTACGAGCAGTACTTC. Its translation: CASSLLAGDYNSYEQYF.

The chain links TRBV6-5 to TRBJ1-2; 7 positions agree with TRBD1. Trimming took 2 bases from V and 2 from J; bases not matched to a gene: 5. The germline gives CDR1 MNHEY, CDR2 SVGAGI. This CDR3 region has 15 residues. The CDR3 DNA follows: TGTGCCAGCAGTTACGGGGCGGGACAGAACTATGGCTACACCTTC. This codes for CASSYGAGQNYGYTF.

The sample holds one count of this clone. The chain is built from TRBV2 and TRBJ2-3; a possible D gene is TRBD2 (5 bases). The CDR3 covers 15 residues. Germline-derived CDR1 and CDR2 are SNHLY and FYNNEI. Trimming cost V 1 base and J 6 bases, with 14 bases left between them. This CDR3 reads CASSEEDWGWDTQYF. DNA for the CDR3: TGTGCCAGCAGTGAAGAGGACTGGGGATGGGATACGCAGTATTTT.

V and J are TRBV10-3 and TRBJ1-2, with D uncertain. CDR1 and CDR2 from the germline V gene are ENHRY and SYGVKD. The CDR3 contains 13 residues. V was trimmed by 6 bases and J by 0 bases, leaving 8 bases between them. In DNA form, the CDR3 reads TGTGCCATCAGCTCGGAGGCTAACTATGGCTACACCTTC. Translating gives CAISSEANYGYTF.

The chain combines TRBV7-6 with TRBJ1-3; no reliable D call. CDR3 length: 17 amino acids. V gave up 1 base and J gave up 8 bases, with 21 bases separating them. In germline, CDR1 is SGHVS, CDR2 FNYEAQ. CDR3 DNA: TGTGCCAGCAGCTTAGGCCCGGGGTCGGTCTTCGGGGACACCATATATTTT. This codes for CASSLGPGSVFGDTIYF.

This chain joins TRBV10-3 and TRBJ2-1, with D possibly TRBD2 on 6 matching bases. Germline CDR1 ENHRY, CDR2 SYGVKD. The CDR3 length is 16 residues. V lost 5 bases, J lost 3 bases, and 17 bases lay in between. This chain's CDR3 is CAISTTRGGDYNEQFF. The CDR3 coding sequence is TGTGCCATCAGTACCACCCGGGGCGGGGACTACAATGAGCAGTTCTTC.

This clone showed up just a few times. In DNA, the CDR3 is TGTGCCAGCAGCTCCGGGACTAGCGGTTACTACGAGCAGTACTTC. Amino acids: CASSSGTSGYYEQYF. The J gene is TRBJ2-7, the V gene TRBV7-9; 11 nucleotides match TRBD2. The CDR3 runs to 15 residues. Germline CDR1 is SEHNR and CDR2 is FQNEAQ (reference sequence). V was pared by 4 bases and J by 3 bases, with 5 bases of the junction left unmatched.

The chain combines TRBV11-2 with TRBJ2-4, with 7 bases aligning to TRBD1. There are 16 residues in the CDR3. Germline V CDR1 and CDR2: SGHAT, FQNNGV. The ends lost 4 bases at V and 0 bases at J; junction bases unmatched: 6. The CDR3 sequence is CASSSGQELAKNIQYF. CDR3 nucleotides: TGTGCCAGCAGCTCAGGACAGGAGCTAGCCAAAAACATTCAGTACTTC.

This chain connects TRBV7-2 to TRBJ2-7; TRBD1 matches 7 bases. V was pared by 4 bases and J by 2 bases, with 5 bases of the junction left unmatched. This CDR3 spans 14 amino acids. CDR1 is SGHTA and CDR2 is FQGNSA in the germline V gene. CDR3 nucleotides: TGTGCCAGCAGCTCCGGGACAGTAACCTACGAGCAGTACTTC. Translating it yields CASSSGTVTYEQYF.

This chain links TRBV11-2 with TRBJ2-7; 9 bases are a match to TRBD1. CDR3 length: 14 amino acids. V was pared by 5 bases and J by 5 bases, with 7 bases of the junction left unmatched. Germline CDR1 and CDR2: SGHAT and FQNNGV. CDR3 region: CASSRDRGNNEQYF. In DNA form, the CDR3 reads TGTGCCAGCAGCCGCGACAGGGGGAACAACGAGCAGTACTTC.